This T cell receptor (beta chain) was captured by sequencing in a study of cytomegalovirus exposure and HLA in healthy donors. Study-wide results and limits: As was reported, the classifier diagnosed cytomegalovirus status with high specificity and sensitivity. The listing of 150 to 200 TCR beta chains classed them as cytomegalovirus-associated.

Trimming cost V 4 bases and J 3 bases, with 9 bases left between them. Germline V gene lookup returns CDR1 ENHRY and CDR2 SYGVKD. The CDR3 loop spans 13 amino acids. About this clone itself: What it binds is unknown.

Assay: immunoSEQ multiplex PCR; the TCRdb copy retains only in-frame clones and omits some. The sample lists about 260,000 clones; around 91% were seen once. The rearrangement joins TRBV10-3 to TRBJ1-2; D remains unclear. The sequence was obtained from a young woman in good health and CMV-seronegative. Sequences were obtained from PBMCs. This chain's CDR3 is CAISVNGHYGYTF. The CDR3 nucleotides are TGTGCCATCAGTGTTAACGGTCACTATGGCTACACCTTC.